This T cell receptor (beta chain) was obtained from a study of T cell clones after liver transplantation. Assay used: immunoSEQ multiplex PCR; TCRdb lists only in-frame clones, some missing. Here the sample spans around 20,000 clones, 88% being singletons. CD3+CD4+ and CD3+CD8+ cells were FACS-sorted from thawed unstimulated PBMCs. Germline V gives CDR1 SGHNT, CDR2 YYREEE (reference sequence). The length of the CDR3 is 14 residues. Between the trimmed V and J ends, which lost 3 bases and 0 bases, there was a span of 6 bases. The sample consisted of CD8+ T cells from blood, taken before liver transplant. V usage is TRBV5-4 and J usage is TRBJ2-2, with D hard to call. This sequence was found in a human donor who received a liver transplant. CDR3 coding DNA: TGTGCCAGCAGCTGGCGGACGAACACCGGGGAGCTGTTTTTT. This translates into CASSWRTNTGELFF. The variable domain in full, with the rest retrieved from reference TRBV5-4 and TRBJ2-2, is ETGVTQSPTHLIKTRGQQVTLRCSSQSGHNTVSWYQQALGQGPQFIFQYYREEENGRGNFPPRFSGLQFPNYSSELNVNALELDDSALYLCASSWRTNTGELFFGEGSRLTVL.